This T cell receptor (beta chain) was documented in a study of shared clonotypes between healthy human individuals. CD8 cells regarded as naive lacked CD45RO, were positively chosen for CCR7, and omitted terminally differentiated effector memory CD45RA+ cells. Broader study findings: The researchers took only blood, and tissue repertoires probably look different.

Turning to this clone: Its antigen is not known.

Libraries were prepared by immunoSEQ multiplex PCR; TCRdb keeps only in-frame clonotypes and omits some of them. The data contain about 600,000 clones, 95% to 98% of them singletons. Deletions cut 3 bases from V and 6 bases from J, with 11 bases between. In germline, CDR1 is SQVTM, CDR2 ANQGSEA. The CDR3 extends over 12 amino acids. The chain couples TRBV29-1 to TRBJ1-1; D is possibly TRBD1 (5 bases). Material: naive CD8+ T cells sorted from blood. The TCR comes from a young man in good health. CDR3 nucleotide sequence: TGCAGCGTTGACTCCGGGGCGCCTGAAGCTTTCTTT. This sequence encodes CSVDSGAPEAFF.